These 27 T cell receptor beta chains were all obtained from the same sample, sequenced in a study of graft-versus-host responses after intestinal transplantation. The repertoire was sequenced with immunoSEQ multiplex PCR; TCRdb's copy has only in-frame clones and lacks some. Of 8,000 to 13,000 clones listed, roughly 38% were seen once; the top ten hold about 13%. The plating included around 200,000 irradiated, violet-dye-labeled stimulator cells together with around 200,000 CFSE-labeled responder cells. The material was alloreactive CD8+ T cells from a mixed lymphocyte reaction culture, obtained before intestinal transplant. The subset denotes: CFSE-low proliferating T cells sorted from approximately 6-day pre-transplant mixed lymphocyte reaction (GvH or HvG direction). Receptors were obtained from a human patient who received an intestinal transplant.

This chain uses TRBV11-2 with TRBJ2-7, with 11 bases fitting TRBD2. CDR3 length equals 16 residues. V shed 6 bases and J 3 bases; nucleotides not matched to a gene: 10. CDR1 is SGHAT, CDR2 FQNNGV, per germline. CDR3 DNA sequence: TGTGCCAGCAGTTCAACTAGCGGGAGTCAACTCTACGAGCAGTACTTC. Residues: CASSSTSGSQLYEQYF.

This chain's CDR3 is CASSLYTGNYEQYF. The CDR3 nucleotides are TGTGCCAGCAGTTTATACACAGGGAACTACGAGCAGTACTTC. The chain couples TRBV27 to TRBJ2-7; a possible D gene is TRBD1 (6 bases). The V end was cut by 1 base, the J end by 3 bases, with 10 bases between. The V gene's germline CDR1 is MNHEY and CDR2 SMNVEV (reference sequence). The CDR3 is 14 amino acids.

This clone was detected once. The V and J genes are TRBV28 and TRBJ1-5; a possible D gene is TRBD1 (5 bases). The CDR3 totals 17 residues. V was pared by 3 bases and J by 0 bases, with 15 bases between. CDR1 is MDHEN, CDR2 SYDVKM, per germline. The CDR3 nucleotides read TGTGCCAGCAGTTTTAAGGTCGGGGGGAATAGCAATCAGCCCCAGCATTTT. Protein: CASSFKVGGNSNQPQHF.

The V and J genes are TRBV10-3 and TRBJ1-1, with 9 nucleotides matching TRBD1. V gave up 2 bases and J gave up 3 bases; unmatched junction bases: 4. The CDR3 loop spans 15 amino acids. Germline-derived CDR1 and CDR2 are ENHRY and SYGVKD. CDR3 sequence: CAISEPTGGYTEAFF. The CDR3, as DNA: TGTGCCATCAGTGAGCCGACAGGGGGTTACACTGAAGCTTTCTTT.

This clone was picked up one time. This chain connects TRBV9 to TRBJ1-1, with D unclear. The V end was cut by 0 bases, the J end by 3 bases, with 18 bases between. Germline lookup yields CDR1 SGDLS and CDR2 YYNGEE. This CDR3 is built from 17 residues. The CDR3 region has the DNA TGTGCCAGCAGCGTAGAGAGAGGGCTCGGAAGGGACACTGAAGCTTTCTTT. It specifies CASSVERGLGRDTEAFF.

V usage is TRBV7-6 and J usage is TRBJ2-2; D is unclear. This CDR3 region has 13 residues. Trimming took off 7 bases at V and 3 bases at J, with 9 bases between the two ends. Germline assignment: CDR1 SGHVS and CDR2 FNYEAQ. In DNA, the CDR3 is TGTGCCAGCACCCTCGAGTACACCGGGGAGCTGTTTTTT. Translation gives CASTLEYTGELFF.

This clone was found a few times. The V gene is TRBV29-1, the J gene TRBJ2-7; tentative D call: TRBD2 (6 bases). Trimming removed 4 bases at V and 3 bases at J, with 13 bases between. The CDR3 is 13 residues long. Germline V gene lookup returns CDR1 SQVTM and CDR2 ANQGSEA. CDR3 sequence: CSVVGGTYYEQYF. The CDR3, as DNA: TGCAGCGTTGTAGGCGGGACGTACTACGAGCAGTACTTC.

This CDR3 is CASSLTGQYYEQYF. CDR3 coding DNA: TGTGCCAGCAGCTTGACGGGACAGTACTACGAGCAGTACTTC. This rearrangement joins TRBV11-2 to TRBJ2-7, with 7 positions matching TRBD1. The CDR3 sequence is 14 residues long. In germline, CDR1 is SGHAT, CDR2 FQNNGV. J lost 3 bases, V lost 3 bases, and 5 bases had no gene match.

The gene calls are TRBV2 and TRBJ2-5; D is ambiguous. The CDR3 is made up of 15 amino acids. Trimming stripped 3 bases from V and 2 bases from J, with 13 bases between. Germline CDR1 and CDR2: SNHLY and FYNNEI. The CDR3 spells CASSEFGYRQETQYF. In nucleotides, the CDR3 is TGTGCCAGCAGTGAGTTCGGTTATCGGCAAGAGACCCAGTACTTC.

The genes are TRBV6-1 and TRBJ2-7; 9 bases map to TRBD1. This CDR3 has 14 residues. Germline CDR1 reads MNHNS; CDR2 reads SASEGT. The V gene end was trimmed by 5 bases and the J gene end by 4 bases; junction bases not matched to a gene: 6. DNA for the CDR3: TGTGCCAGCAGTCGGGACAGGGCCCGTTACGAGCAGTACTTC. It codes for CASSRDRARYEQYF.

This clone has a handful of counts. CDR3: CASSPTGVVMIQPQHF. CDR3 DNA sequence: TGTGCCAGTAGTCCGACAGGGGTTGTTATGATCCAGCCCCAGCATTTT. This chain joins TRBV19 and TRBJ1-5; 8 nucleotides line up with TRBD1. The CDR3 is 16 amino acids. Germline CDR1 and CDR2: LNHDA and SQIVND (reference sequence). The V gene end was trimmed by 5 bases and the J gene end by 7 bases; junction bases not matched to a gene: 13.

This clone was counted only a few times. V gene TRBV7-9 combines with J gene TRBJ1-2, with a possible D match to TRBD1 (6 bases). V was shortened by 0 bases and J by 8 bases, with 13 bases between the two germline ends. The V gene's germline CDR1 is SEHNR and CDR2 FQNEAQ (reference sequence). This CDR3 contains 14 residues. CDR3 coding DNA: TGTGCCAGCAGCTTAGCGGGCCAGGGGAGCGGCTACACCTTC. As protein: CASSLAGQGSGYTF.

The chain recombines TRBV6-5 with TRBJ1-1, with D uncertain. Germline-derived CDR1 and CDR2 are MNHEY and SVGAGI. V dropped 5 bases and J dropped 3 bases, with 10 bases sitting between them. The CDR3 contains 13 residues. The CDR3 region has the DNA TGTGCCAGCAGTATAATGCGGTACACTGAAGCTTTCTTT. This codes for CASSIMRYTEAFF.

The chain carries TRBV5-4 and TRBJ2-1, with TRBD2 as a possible D gene (6 bases). The CDR3 totals 15 residues. V was trimmed by 0 bases and J by 7 bases, leaving 14 bases between them. The germline V gene encodes CDR1 SGHNT and CDR2 YYREEE (reference sequence). As DNA, the CDR3 is TGTGCCAGCAGCTTGGAAAGGGGAGGAAGTAATGAGCAGTTCTTC. This encodes CASSLERGGSNEQFF.

The chain couples TRBV9 to TRBJ1-2; TRBD1 might be the D (5 bases). The CDR3 has 13 residues. Germline V gene sequence: CDR1 SGDLS, CDR2 YYNGEE. V lost 3 bases to trimming and J lost 6 bases, with 12 bases between them. CDR3 region: CASSAGGRHGYTF. CDR3 sequence (DNA): TGTGCCAGCAGCGCGGGGGGGAGACATGGCTACACCTTC.

The chain employs TRBV6-5 and TRBJ2-7, with 8 nucleotides matching TRBD1. Germline V gene lookup returns CDR1 MNHEY and CDR2 SVGAGI. This CDR3 spans 15 amino acids. Germline trimming cut 5 bases from V and 5 bases from J; bases unmatched to any gene: 11. This CDR3 reads CASSVNPGQANEQYF. The CDR3 DNA is TGTGCCAGCAGTGTGAATCCGGGACAGGCAAACGAGCAGTACTTC.

The chain recombines TRBV27 with TRBJ2-1, with D possibly TRBD2 on 6 matching bases. Germline V gene lookup returns CDR1 MNHEY and CDR2 SMNVEV (reference sequence). Between the trimmed V and J ends, which lost 3 bases and 2 bases, there was a span of 14 bases. The CDR3 loop spans 16 amino acids. Here the CDR3 reads CASSFSETRAYNEQFF. The CDR3 DNA sequence: TGTGCCAGCAGTTTTAGTGAGACTAGGGCCTACAATGAGCAGTTCTTC.

The V and J genes are TRBV5-6 and TRBJ1-5; no clear D. This CDR3 has 15 amino acids. Per the germline V gene, CDR1 is SGHDT and CDR2 is YYEEEE. Trimming shortened V by 0 bases and J by 2 bases, and 9 bases separated the two germline ends. CDR3 nucleotide sequence: TGTGCCAGCAGCTTGGCGCACGGTGGCAATCAGCCCCAGCATTTT. As protein: CASSLAHGGNQPQHF.

The chain recombines TRBV6-5 with TRBJ2-3, with a weak D call TRBD2 (6 bases). V lost 2 bases and J 5 bases, leaving 11 bases between the germline ends. The CDR3 is 14 amino acids. CDR1 is MNHEY, CDR2 SVGAGI, per germline. Here the CDR3 DNA reads TGTGCCAGCAGTTACGGTCGGGGGAGAGATACGCAGTATTTT. This gives the protein CASSYGRGRDTQYF.

The chain couples TRBV4-2 to TRBJ2-7, with 12 bases fitting TRBD1. The CDR3 runs to 16 residues. Germline values: CDR1 LGHNA, CDR2 YNFKEQ. V shed 0 bases and J 6 bases; nucleotides not matched to a gene: 6. The CDR3 sequence: CASSQEGGDRGLEQYF. CDR3 coding DNA: TGTGCCAGCAGCCAAGAAGGAGGGGACAGGGGGCTCGAGCAGTACTTC.

The chain joins TRBV6-4 to TRBJ2-7; D may be TRBD1 (6 bases). CDR3 length: 18 amino acids. Germline V lookup: CDR1 MRHNA, CDR2 SNTAGT. Deletions cut 6 bases from V and 4 bases from J, with 28 bases between. CDR3 sequence: CASRLDSPDRSLHYEQYF. CDR3 in DNA: TGTGCCAGCAGGCTGGACAGTCCTGATAGGTCGTTACATTACGAGCAGTACTTC.

The J gene is TRBJ2-3, the V gene TRBV2; D gene uncertain. The CDR3 length is 13 residues. The V gene's germline CDR1 is SNHLY and CDR2 FYNNEI. V was cut by 5 bases and J by 2 bases, with 8 bases left in between. The CDR3 region is CASSSSFTDTQYF. CDR3 in DNA: TGTGCCAGCAGTAGCTCTTTCACAGATACGCAGTATTTT.

By frequency in the sample, this clone is medium-sized (0.01 to 0.1%). The chain joins TRBV30 to TRBJ2-1; D may be TRBD2 (5 bases). This CDR3 contains 13 residues. V shed 2 bases and J shed 7 bases, with 12 bases lying between them. Germline CDR1 and CDR2: GTSNPN and SVGIG (reference sequence). The DNA of the CDR3 is TGTGCCTGGAGTTACGGGATTGGGAATGAGCAGTTCTTC. This encodes CAWSYGIGNEQFF. Drawing the rest from reference TRBV30 and TRBJ2-1, the complete variable domain is SQTIHQWPATLVQPVGSPLSLECTVEGTSNPNLYWYRQAAGRGLQLLFYSVGIGQISSEVPQNLSASRPQDRQFILSSKKLLLSDSGFYLCAWSYGIGNEQFFGPGTRLTVL.

The CDR3 loop reads CASRRNRGQDEQYF. The CDR3 DNA sequence: TGTGCCAGCAGACGAAACAGGGGGCAGGACGAGCAGTACTTC. The J gene is TRBJ2-7, the V gene TRBV28; 9 positions agree with TRBD1. CDR1 MDHEN and CDR2 SYDVKM come from the germline V gene. CDR3 length equals 14 residues. J gave up 5 bases and V 6 bases, and 8 bases lay outside the gene matches.

By frequency in the sample, this clone is medium-sized. V and J are TRBV6-5 and TRBJ1-1, with 9 bases matching TRBD1. This CDR3 is 14 amino acids long. CDR1 and CDR2 from the germline V gene are MNHEY and SVGAGI. The trim removed 6 bases at V and 5 bases at J, leaving 7 bases unmatched. The CDR3 here is CASSLGQGGTEAFF. The CDR3 DNA reads as TGTGCCAGCAGCCTGGGACAGGGTGGGACTGAAGCTTTCTTT.

The chain employs TRBV6-5 and TRBJ2-1; D perhaps matches TRBD2 (6 bases). This CDR3 has 16 amino acids. The germline V gene has CDR1 MNHEY and CDR2 SVGAGI. V dropped 2 bases and J dropped 5 bases, with 16 bases sitting between them. CDR3 protein: CASSYPGGERNNEQFF. As DNA, the CDR3 is TGTGCCAGCAGTTACCCTGGAGGGGAAAGAAACAATGAGCAGTTCTTC.

The chain couples TRBV29-1 to TRBJ2-1, with TRBD2 identical over 7 bases. Germline CDR1 is SQVTM and CDR2 is ANQGSEA. There are 15 residues in the CDR3. The junction had 14 bases not matched to a gene; V was cut back by 7 bases and J by 5 bases. DNA of the CDR3: TGCAGCGCCGGGGGGTGGAGGGACCTGGACAATGAGCAGTTCTTC. It yields the protein CSAGGWRDLDNEQFF.